This T cell receptor beta chain derives from a study of regulatory T cells in long-lasting Graves disease. General observations from the study: Favoring TRBV28, TRBJ1-2 and TRBJ2-5 was a feature seen in persistent disease.

CDR3-region Arm-PCR and iRepertoire HTBI primers produced the TCR beta libraries. TCRdb re-derived calls from the multiplex PCR reads in MiXCR, one entry per CDR3 protein. The profile covers roughly 450,000 distinct CDR3 sequences, with 22% appearing a single time and 13% taken by the ten largest. V dropped 6 bases and J dropped 6 bases, with 23 bases sitting between them. Germline CDR1 and CDR2: LGHDT and YNNKEL (reference sequence). The CDR3 loop spans 16 amino acids. Comments on this clonotype: What it recognizes is unknown.

The time point is: persistent/refractory GD, antithyroid drugs over 5 years with positive TRAb. Researchers made the TCR library from RNA that was extracted from PBMCs. Material: peripheral blood mononuclear cells (PBMCs), obtained when the disease was refractory, from a patient treated with antithyroid drugs. V gene TRBV3-1 combines with J gene TRBJ1-1; TRBD1 might be the D (6 bases). The TCR comes from a female donor with Graves disease. The CDR3 loop is CASSPLGGPNFSEAFF. CDR3 in DNA: TGTGCCAGCAGTCCCCTGGGGGGGCCGAATTTCTCTGAAGCTTTCTTT. The complete variable domain, with remaining parts taken from reference TRBV3-1 and TRBJ1-1, reads DTAVSQTPKYLVTQMGNDKSIKCEQNLGHDTMYWYKQDSKKFLKIMFSYNNKELIINETVPNRFSPKSPDKAHLNLHINSLELGDSAVYFCASSPLGGPNFSEAFFGQGTRLTVV.